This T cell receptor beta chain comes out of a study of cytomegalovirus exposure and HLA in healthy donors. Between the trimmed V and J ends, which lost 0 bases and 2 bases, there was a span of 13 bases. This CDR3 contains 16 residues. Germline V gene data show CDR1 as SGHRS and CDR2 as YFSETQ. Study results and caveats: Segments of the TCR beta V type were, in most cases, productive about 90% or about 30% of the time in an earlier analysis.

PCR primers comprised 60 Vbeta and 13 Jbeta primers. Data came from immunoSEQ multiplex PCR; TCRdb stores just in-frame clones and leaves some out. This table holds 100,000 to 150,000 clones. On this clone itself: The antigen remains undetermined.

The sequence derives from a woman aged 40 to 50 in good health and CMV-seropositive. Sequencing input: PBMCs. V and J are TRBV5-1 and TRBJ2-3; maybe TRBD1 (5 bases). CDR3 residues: CASSLEAQGITDTQYF. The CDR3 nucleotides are TGCGCCAGCAGCTTGGAGGCTCAGGGAATCACAGATACGCAGTATTTT.